This TCR beta chain was identified during a study of T cell changes during pregnancy in multiple sclerosis. The repertoire was sequenced with immunoSEQ multiplex PCR; TCRdb's copy has only in-frame clones and lacks some. The sample lists approximately 37,000 clones, roughly nine tenths occurring once. CDR3 length: 15 amino acids. V lost 0 bases, J lost 6 bases, and 15 bases lay in between. Germline CDR1 reads SGHNT; CDR2 reads YYREEE (reference sequence). The source is a female donor with multiple sclerosis, enrolled in a pregnancy study. This specimen was CD4+ T cells from peripheral blood mononuclear cells, taken in the first trimester of pregnancy. This chain uses TRBV5-4 with TRBJ1-1, with D uncertain. CDR3 sequence reads: CASSLGGVGVSEAFF. As DNA, the CDR3 is TGTGCCAGCAGCTTGGGTGGGGTCGGGGTATCTGAAGCTTTCTTT.